This TCR beta chain was identified in a study of OX40 agonist ivuxolimab in advanced cancers. Study background: Patients in the trial were receiving intravenous ivuxolimab every 2 weeks, at doses of 0.01 to 10 mg/kg. Findings and caveats of the study: CD8+ T cells (on average) carried more expanded clones than CD4+ T cells. Clonal expansion by week 6 occurred in CD4+ and CD8+ blood T cells (at 0.1 to 3.0 mg/kg).

The V segment lost 2 bases and the J segment 15 bases; nucleotides outside the gene matches: 9. This CDR3 is built from 13 residues. Germline values: CDR1 SNHLY, CDR2 FYNNEI. Details on this clone: Its antigen is unidentified.

Data came from immunoSEQ multiplex PCR; TCRdb stores just in-frame clones and leaves some out. In the table there are tens of thousands of clones, 65% to 90% of which are singletons. The TCR comes from an adult with an advanced solid tumor such as melanoma, head and neck, liver or kidney cancer. The V and J genes are TRBV2 and TRBJ1-4, with 7 bases that match TRBD1. Material: CD4+ or CD8+ T cells sorted from blood, obtained in a trial of the OX40 agonist ivuxolimab. CDR3 residues: CASSEYDRAIVFF. The CDR3 nucleotides are TGTGCCAGCAGTGAATACGACAGGGCGATCGTGTTTTTT.